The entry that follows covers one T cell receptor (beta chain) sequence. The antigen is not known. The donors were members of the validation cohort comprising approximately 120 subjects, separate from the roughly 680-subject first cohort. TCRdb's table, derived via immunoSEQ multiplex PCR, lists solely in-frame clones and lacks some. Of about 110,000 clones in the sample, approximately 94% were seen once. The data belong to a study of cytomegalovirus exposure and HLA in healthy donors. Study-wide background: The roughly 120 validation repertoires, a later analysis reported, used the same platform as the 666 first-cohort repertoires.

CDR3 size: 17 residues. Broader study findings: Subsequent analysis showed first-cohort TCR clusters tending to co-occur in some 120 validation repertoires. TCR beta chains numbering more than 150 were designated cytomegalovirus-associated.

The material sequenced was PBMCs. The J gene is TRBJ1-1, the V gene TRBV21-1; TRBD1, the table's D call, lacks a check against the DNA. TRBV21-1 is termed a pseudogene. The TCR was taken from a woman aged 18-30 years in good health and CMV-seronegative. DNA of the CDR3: TGTGCCAGCACGGGACAGGGGGCTTGCCATGTGAACACTGAAGCTTTCTTT. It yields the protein CASTGQGACHVNTEAFF.